Below are 30 T cell receptor beta chains sequenced from a single sample in a study of T cells in Graves' hyperthyroidism and ophthalmopathy. The investigators amplified TCR beta CDR3 regions from RNA transcripts. Carried out on the TCR CDR3, a first-round RT-PCR used the HTBI primer set. TCRdb ran MiXCR on the multiplex PCR reads and lists one entry per CDR3 protein. The sample has hundreds of thousands of distinct CDR3 sequences; approximately 15% are singletons. The sequenced sample consisted of blood. The receptors here all came from a woman in her 30s with Graves' hyperthyroidism that later progressed to Graves' ophthalmopathy.

V gene TRBV11-2 combines with J gene TRBJ2-5, with 8 bases matching TRBD2. Germline V gives CDR1 SGHAT, CDR2 FQNNGV. CDR3 length equals 19 residues. Unmatched junction bases numbered 15, after V lost 1 base and J lost 2 bases. In nucleotides, the CDR3 is TGTGCCAGCAGCTTAGGGCATGGTGTCGGGAGGGGGGCACAAGAGACCCAGTACTTC. Encoded protein: CASSLGHGVGRGAQETQYF.

This clonotype was counted between two and nine times. The chain has TRBV6-1 and TRBJ2-6; 9 positions match TRBD2. CDR1 and CDR2 from the germline V gene are MNHNS and SASEGT. This CDR3 comprises 18 residues. Trimming took 3 bases from V and 0 from J; bases not matched to a gene: 6. The CDR3 region has the DNA TGTGCCAGCAGTGACGGGCGGGAGGGCCTCTCTGGGGCCAACGTCCTGACTTTC. It is translated as CASSDGREGLSGANVLTF.

There are many counts of this clonotype. The CDR3 region is CASSLGTANQPQHF. CDR3 nucleotide sequence: TGTGCCAGCAGTTTAGGAACGGCAAATCAGCCCCAGCATTTT. The chain carries TRBV28 and TRBJ1-5; no definite D call. With 2 bases removed from V and 4 bases from J, the gap between germline ends came to 9 bases. The CDR3 length is 14 residues. CDR1 is MDHEN and CDR2 is SYDVKM in the germline V gene.

This clonotype was recorded at least ten times. The V gene is TRBV7-2, the J gene TRBJ2-5; D is unclear. Germline loops: CDR1 SGHTA, CDR2 FQGNSA. V lost 0 bases and J lost 1, with 3 bases in between. The CDR3 consists of 13 residues. The DNA of the CDR3 is TGTGCCAGCAGCTTAGCCAGCCAAGAGACCCAGTACTTC. This gives the protein CASSLASQETQYF.

This clonotype was recorded many times. This chain connects TRBV7-6 to TRBJ2-7; possible D gene TRBD2, 5 bases. The ends were cut back, 5 bases at V and 0 bases at J, with 17 bases in the middle. Germline V gene sequence: CDR1 SGHVS, CDR2 FNYEAQ. CDR3 length: 16 residues. The CDR3 protein is CASSPRGSVSSYEQYF. CDR3 nucleotides: TGTGCCAGCAGCCCTCGAGGGAGCGTGAGCTCCTACGAGCAGTACTTC.

This clonotype was observed at least ten times. The chain uses TRBV6-2 or TRBV6-3 and TRBJ1-2; no reliable D call. The ends were cut back, 0 bases at V and 3 bases at J, with 11 bases in the middle. This CDR3 has 15 residues. Germline loops: CDR1 MNHEY, CDR2 SVGEGT. The CDR3 loop is CASSYSGTRDYGYTF. In DNA form, the CDR3 reads TGTGCCAGCAGTTACTCGGGAACACGCGACTATGGCTACACCTTC.

This clonotype was seen only a few times. V is TRBV20-1 and J is TRBJ1-4, with TRBD1 as a possible D gene (5 bases). The CDR3 totals 14 residues. V was cut by 6 bases and J by 5 bases, with 16 bases left in between. Germline-derived CDR1 and CDR2 are DFQATT and SNEGSKA (reference sequence). The CDR3: CSAELSGRNEKLFF. The CDR3 nucleotides are TGCAGTGCGGAGCTATCGGGGCGAAATGAAAAACTGTTTTTT.

The sample holds many counts of this clonotype. The chain uses TRBV18 and TRBJ1-2, with D uncertain. The germline V gene has CDR1 KGHSH and CDR2 LQKENI. This CDR3 comprises 15 residues. The V gene lost 2 bases and the J gene lost 2 bases, with 12 bases spanning the gap. This CDR3 reads CASSPFRSENYGYTF. The CDR3 DNA reads TGTGCCAGCTCACCATTCAGGTCCGAGAACTATGGCTACACCTTC. The variable domain in full, completed from reference TRBV18 and TRBJ1-2, reads NAGVMQNPRHLVRRRGQEARLRCSPMKGHSHVYWYRQLPEEGLKFMVYLQKENIIDESGMPKERFSAEFPKEGPSILRIQQVVRGDSAAYFCASSPFRSENYGYTFGSGTRLTVV.

This clonotype was seen a handful of times. The chain carries TRBV6-2 or TRBV6-3 and TRBJ1-2, with 9 nucleotides matching TRBD1. V shed 7 bases and J 8 bases; nucleotides not matched to a gene: 8. The CDR3 totals 13 residues. The germline V gene has CDR1 MNHEY and CDR2 SVGEGT. The CDR3 nucleotides are TGTGCCAGCACTAACACAGGGGGCGGCGGCTACACCTTC. It translates to CASTNTGGGGYTF.

The chain joins TRBV6-2 or TRBV6-3 to TRBJ1-6; D is possibly TRBD1 (6 bases). The V end lost 4 bases, the J end lost 10 bases, and 14 bases lay between the germline ends. The V gene's germline CDR1 is MNHEY and CDR2 SVGEGT. The CDR3 consists of 14 residues. The CDR3: CASSFGQRDSPLHF. In DNA, the CDR3 is TGTGCCAGCAGTTTCGGACAGCGGGACTCACCCCTCCACTTT.

The chain carries TRBV4-1 and TRBJ2-3; D gene unclear. The germline V and J ends were trimmed by 1 base and 2 bases, with 10 bases remaining between them. This CDR3 has 15 amino acids. The germline V gene has CDR1 MGHRA and CDR2 YSYEKL. The DNA of the CDR3 is TGCGCCAGCAGCCAAGGTCTGGTTTACACAGATACGCAGTATTTT. Its protein product is CASSQGLVYTDTQYF.

This clonotype was detected a few times. The chain recombines TRBV30 with TRBJ2-2, with D unresolved. V lost 5 bases and J lost 6, with 19 bases in between. CDR3 length: 15 residues. Germline loops: CDR1 GTSNPN, CDR2 SVGIG (reference sequence). This chain's CDR3 is CAWQRAGSIAGELFF. CDR3 DNA sequence: TGTGCCTGGCAAAGGGCCGGGTCTATAGCCGGGGAGCTGTTTTTT.

CDR3 DNA sequence: TGCAGTGCTAGGTCAGGACTAGATAGCGATGAGCAGTTCTTC. This codes for CSARSGLDSDEQFF. V gene TRBV20-1 combines with J gene TRBJ2-1; 7 positions agree with TRBD2. Germline V gene sequence: CDR1 DFQATT, CDR2 SNEGSKA (reference sequence). This CDR3 comprises 14 residues. After removal of 3 bases from V and 8 bases from J, the junction contained 10 bases not matched to a gene.

A word on this clonotype: A much larger clone lies one base from this, so it may be a read error. This chain uses TRBV20-1 with TRBJ2-1; 11 bases match TRBD2. Per germline, CDR1 DFQATT and CDR2 SNEGSKA (reference sequence). The CDR3 contains 15 residues. CDR3 coding DNA: TGCAGTGCTAGAGGGACTAGCGGGCCGGGTAATGAGCAGTCCTTC. It specifies CSARGTSGPGNEQSF.

This clonotype was seen a few times. This chain joins TRBV5-5 and TRBJ2-1; 7 bases agree with TRBD2. The CDR3 has 15 residues. Per the germline V gene, CDR1 is SGHKS and CDR2 is YYEKEE (reference sequence). V shed 1 base, J shed 4 bases, and the junction held 5 bases outside the gene matches. CDR3 region: CASSLSSGHYNEQFF. The CDR3 coding sequence is TGTGCCAGCAGCTTGAGTAGCGGGCATTACAATGAGCAGTTCTTC.

This clonotype was counted many times. V and J are TRBV6-1 and TRBJ1-5; the D is unclear. CDR3 size: 13 residues. Germline CDR1 and CDR2: MNHNS and SASEGT. With 6 bases removed from V and 3 bases from J, the gap between germline ends came to 9 bases. CDR3 coding DNA: TGTGCCAGCAGCCCGGAGGTCAATCAGCCCCAGCATTTT. It codes for CASSPEVNQPQHF.

This clonotype was recorded once. This may arise from a read error, as a much more abundant clone is one base away. The chain has TRBV27 and TRBJ2-7, with 7 nucleotides matching TRBD2. Germline V lookup: CDR1 MNHEY, CDR2 SMNVEV (reference sequence). The CDR3 covers 14 residues. Unmatched junction bases numbered 10, after V lost 4 bases and J lost 7 bases. CDR3 sequence reads: CASSYIGAGGEQYF. CDR3 bases: TGTGCCAGCAGTTACATAGGAGCCGGGGGGGAGCAGTACTTC.

The chain is built from TRBV7-9 and TRBJ2-3, with a weak D call TRBD2 (6 bases). Germline CDR1 reads SEHNR; CDR2 reads FQNEAQ (reference sequence). V gave up 2 bases and J gave up 2 bases, with 14 bases separating them. CDR3 length: 16 amino acids. The CDR3 loop is CASSLFLAFNTDTQYF. The DNA of the CDR3 is TGTGCCAGCAGCTTATTTCTAGCGTTCAACACAGATACGCAGTATTTT.

This clonotype was picked up many times. V gene TRBV7-9 combines with J gene TRBJ1-1; D is uncertain. This CDR3 has 14 residues. The V gene's germline CDR1 is SEHNR and CDR2 FQNEAQ (reference sequence). Trimming left V 2 bases short and J 1 base short, with 8 bases between. The CDR3 spells CASSLSGPNTEAFF. For the CDR3, the DNA is TGTGCCAGCAGCTTAAGTGGCCCGAACACTGAAGCTTTCTTT.

This clonotype was recorded many times. V usage is TRBV12-5 and J usage is TRBJ2-5; 7 bases are shared with TRBD1. The V and J ends lost 7 bases and 2 bases, in that order; junction bases with no gene match: 4. The germline gives CDR1 LGHNT, CDR2 FRNRAP. The CDR3 loop spans 13 amino acids. The CDR3 protein is CASEMTGQETQYF. DNA of the CDR3: TGTGCTAGTGAGATGACAGGGCAAGAGACCCAGTACTTC.

In nucleotides, the CDR3 is TGTGCCAGCAGCCGGACCGGGACAAACCAAGAGACCCAGTACTTC. It codes for CASSRTGTNQETQYF. The V call is TRBV4-2, the J call TRBJ2-5, with a tentative D call TRBD1 (6 bases). CDR3 length: 15 residues. From germline, CDR1 is LGHNA and CDR2 YNFKEQ. V lost 4 bases, J lost 0 bases, and 12 bases lay in between.

There are many counts of this clonotype. The chain has TRBV7-2 and TRBJ1-2; 8 bases are a match to TRBD1. V lost 1 base, J lost 7 bases, and 8 bases stayed unmatched. The CDR3 loop spans 15 amino acids. CDR1 SGHTA and CDR2 FQGNSA come from the germline V gene. The CDR3: CASSLGRTGIGGYTF. The CDR3 DNA is TGTGCCAGCAGCTTAGGAAGGACAGGGATAGGTGGCTACACCTTC. Together with reference TRBV7-2 and TRBJ1-2, the CDR3 gives the full variable domain: GAGVSQSPSNKVTEKGKDVELRCDPISGHTALYWYRQSLGQGLEFLIYFQGNSAPDKSGLPSDRFSAERTGGSVSTLTIQRTQQEDSAVYLCASSLGRTGIGGYTFGSGTRLTVV.

As to this clonotype: This may be a read error: a much more frequent sequence differs by one nucleotide. This chain links TRBV24-1 with TRBJ2-3; D not resolved. Trimming pared 6 bases from V and 6 bases from J, leaving 21 bases between. The CDR3 is 16 amino acids. Germline V gives CDR1 KGHDR, CDR2 SFDVKD. The DNA for the CDR3 is TGTGCCACCAGTCATCCAGGACCAGCAATTCCGGATACGCAGTATTTT. Translation gives CATSHPGPAIPDTQYF.

This clonotype was picked up many times. The chain couples TRBV11-2 to TRBJ1-3; a possible D gene is TRBD1 (5 bases). The V and J ends lost 5 bases and 2 bases respectively, with 10 bases between them. CDR3 length equals 14 residues. Looked up from germline, CDR1 is SGHAT and CDR2 is FQNNGV. CDR3 residues: CASSERTTGNTIYF. CDR3 nucleotides: TGTGCCAGCAGCGAAAGGACAACTGGAAACACCATATATTTT.

This clonotype was seen ten or more times. This chain uses TRBV20-1 with TRBJ2-3; 10 bases are a match to TRBD2. Germline values: CDR1 DFQATT, CDR2 SNEGSKA (reference sequence). This CDR3 region has 14 residues. Unmatched junction bases numbered 1, after V lost 4 bases and J lost 0 bases. CDR3: CSATTSGSTDTQYF. CDR3 in DNA: TGCAGTGCTACGACTAGCGGGAGCACAGATACGCAGTATTTT.

Comments on this clonotype: Just one base apart from a much larger clone, this may be a read error. J is TRBJ2-1 and V is TRBV11-2; D unresolved. There are 15 residues in the CDR3. Germline V CDR1 and CDR2: SGHAT, FQNNGV. CDR3 DNA sequence: TGTGTCAGCAGTATAGACTCGAGCTCCTACAATGAGCAGTTCTTC. It translates to CVSSIDSSSYNEQFF.

The table lists this clonotype with many counts. The chain employs TRBV3-1 and TRBJ1-2; D call uncertain. Between the trimmed V and J ends, which lost 1 base and 8 bases, there was a span of 8 bases. Germline CDR1 and CDR2: LGHDT and YNNKEL (reference sequence). The CDR3 is made up of 12 amino acids. CDR3 nucleotide sequence: TGTGCCAGCAGCCAAGTAATGGAGGGCTACACCTTC. It codes for CASSQVMEGYTF.

This clonotype was detected many times. The V call is TRBV28, the J call TRBJ2-3, with D possibly TRBD2 on 6 matching bases. Trimming took 4 bases from V and 7 from J, leaving 18 bases between them. In germline, CDR1 is MDHEN, CDR2 SYDVKM. This CDR3 is 15 amino acids long. CDR3 in DNA: TGTGCCAGCAGTTCACTCTCGGGGGTCATGAATACGCAGTATTTT. As protein: CASSSLSGVMNTQYF.

This clonotype was picked up a small number of times. The chain combines TRBV9 with TRBJ2-7, with TRBD2 matching over 11 bases. The CDR3 is 16 residues long. The trim removed 3 bases at V and 4 bases at J, leaving 9 bases unmatched. In germline, CDR1 is SGDLS, CDR2 YYNGEE. The CDR3 reads CASSAGGLAAVYEQYF. The CDR3 nucleotides are TGTGCCAGCAGCGCCGGGGGACTAGCGGCCGTATACGAGCAGTACTTC.

This clonotype was seen a handful of times. CDR3 amino acids: CASSIMGQGTDTQYF. DNA of the CDR3: TGTGCCAGTAGTATTATGGGACAGGGCACAGATACGCAGTATTTT. The gene calls are TRBV19 and TRBJ2-3; TRBD1 matches at 8 bases. The CDR3 is made up of 15 amino acids. Germline V gene data show CDR1 as LNHDA and CDR2 as SQIVND (reference sequence). V dropped 3 bases and J dropped 1; count of bases not matched to a gene: 3.